This TCR beta chain was identified during a study of T cell changes during pregnancy in multiple sclerosis (dated by TCRdb to about 2019). Background on the whole study: The study looked at changes in the T cell repertoire across pregnancy in women with multiple sclerosis.

From cysteine to phenylalanine, the CDR3 is 14 amino acids long. Left in the record is the CDR3 DNA by itself, 42 bases read in frame from the first base. Trimming takes 6 bases from V and 10 bases from J, and the germline ends sit 20 bases apart. CDR1 and CDR2, per the germline V gene, are SGHTA and FQGNSA. The method was the immunoSEQ multiplex PCR assay. Imported from immuneACCESS, the table was reduced by TCRdb to in-frame sequences with V and J called. These copies leave out some clones; in studies compared against another copy, an unresolved V gene accounts for under half, and the cause of the remainder is not known. The sample table shows 89,000 or so clones, and about 91% are seen once. The biggest ten clones account for around 3.4% of the sample. On this clone itself: No cognate antigen has been identified for it. The sample holds no much larger clone one base away, and base qualities are not on file.

The rearranged chain carries TRBV7-2 and TRBJ2-3, with a tentative D gene TRBD2 over 5 matching bases. This sequence originates from a female donor in good health, serving as a control in a pregnancy study. Some clones in this sample may be carry-over from other donors' samples. Sequencing used PBMCs, obtained in the first trimester of pregnancy. For the CDR3, the sequence is CASRKDSQSVAQYF. The sequenced DNA is TGTGCCAGCAGGAAGGACTCCCAGTCGGTGGCGCAGTATTTT.